The source of this T cell receptor beta chain is a study of spatial heterogeneity in lung cancer. Background on the study: The authors sequenced available follow-up PBMC samples, taken a median of about two years after resection. Across the raw uncorrected reads, a unique TCR and UMI combination was observed, on average, more than ten times.

On this clonotype: One base away lies a much larger clone, so this may be a sequencing read error.

Every TCR cDNA molecule carried a tag that served as a unique molecular identifier. MiXCR was run by TCRdb on the 5' RACE reads, yielding one entry per CDR3 protein. The table includes fewer than 50,000 distinct CDR3 sequences, 8% to 11% detected once. Time point given: blood at routine non-recurrence follow-up after resection. In each case, whole RNA from tumor, nontumor lung or frozen PBMC was sequenced unsorted. V lost 2 bases and J lost 10, with 14 bases in between. The CDR3 covers 12 residues. The germline gives CDR1 DFQATT, CDR2 SNEGSKA (reference sequence). The TCR comes from a female donor with early-stage non-small cell lung cancer. V gene TRBV20-1 combines with J gene TRBJ1-1; D is possibly TRBD1 (6 bases). The sequenced sample was PBMCs, obtained at follow-up. In nucleotides, the CDR3 is TGCAGTGCTAGATCCGTTGGGGGGCTAGCTTTCTTT. It specifies CSARSVGGLAFF.